These 29 T cell receptor beta chains were all obtained from the same sample, sequenced in a study of identical twins. TCRdb fed the 5' RACE reads into MiXCR, producing one record per CDR3 protein. In the table there are around 480,000 distinct CDR3 sequences, 11% to 15% of which are singletons. Another study also made use of these data, one on yellow fever vaccine responses in identical twins.

The material sequenced was CD4+ T cells sorted from blood. The source is a young woman in good health.

The gene calls are TRBV23-1 and TRBJ1-5; D perhaps matches TRBD1 (5 bases). TRBV23-1 has ORF status, its function being uncertain. This CDR3 spans 16 amino acids. V was clipped by 2 bases and J by 0 bases, with 11 bases between them. The CDR3 nucleotides read TGCGCCAGCAGTCAACGACAGCGCAATAGCAATCAGCCCCAGCATTTT. Translated, it gives CASSQRQRNSNQPQHF.

This sequence joins TRBV5-1 and TRBJ2-1; D might be TRBD1 (5 bases). Deletions cut 4 bases from V and 4 bases from J, with 9 bases between. The CDR3 contains 13 residues. Germline V gene sequence: CDR1 SGHRS, CDR2 YFSETQ. The CDR3 sequence is CASSIQGYNEQFF. CDR3 sequence (DNA): TGCGCCAGCAGCATCCAGGGTTACAATGAGCAGTTCTTC.

This clonotype was picked up a small number of times. The V and J genes are TRBV29-1 and TRBJ2-5, with TRBD1 matching 7 bases. J was trimmed by 1 base and V by 7 bases; bases with no gene match: 3. Per the germline V gene, CDR1 is SQVTM and CDR2 is ANQGSEA. This CDR3 has 12 amino acids. This chain's CDR3 is CSAWDSQETQYF. For the CDR3, the DNA is TGCAGCGCCTGGGACAGCCAAGAGACCCAGTACTTC.

J is TRBJ1-1 and V is TRBV29-1; 7 bases line up with TRBD1. The CDR3 is 15 residues long. CDR1 is SQVTM, CDR2 ANQGSEA, per germline. The CDR3 protein is CSIFRDSNPNTEAFF. The CDR3 DNA sequence: TGCAGTATCTTTAGGGACAGCAACCCCAACACTGAAGCTTTCTTT.

CDR3 sequence: CSALLTGGNADTQYF. The CDR3 DNA is TGCAGTGCACTACTGACAGGGGGCAATGCAGATACGCAGTATTTT. The chain combines TRBV20-1 with TRBJ2-3; TRBD1 matches 10 bases. The CDR3 runs 15 residues. V lost 6 bases, J lost 4 bases, and 10 bases stayed unmatched. CDR1 and CDR2 from the germline V gene are DFQATT and SNEGSKA (reference sequence).

This clonotype was observed a few times. This chain uses TRBV5-1 with TRBJ1-2; possible D gene TRBD1, 5 bases. V was clipped by 6 bases and J by 2 bases, with 11 bases between them. The CDR3 contains 13 residues. Germline assignment: CDR1 SGHRS and CDR2 YFSETQ. Here the CDR3 reads CASTTASNYGYTF. In nucleotides, the CDR3 is TGCGCCAGCACGACAGCCTCAAACTATGGCTACACCTTC.

Only a few counts were recorded for this clonotype. The chain employs TRBV12-3 or TRBV12-4 and TRBJ2-4, with 7 bases lining up with TRBD1. V lost 6 bases and J lost 0; bases outside the gene matches: 8. The CDR3 runs 16 residues. Here the CDR3 DNA reads TGTGCCAGCAGCCCTGGACAGGCGCTAGCCAAAAACATTCAGTACTTC. Translating gives CASSPGQALAKNIQYF.

This chain uses TRBV5-1 with TRBJ1-1; D uncertain. Germline V gene data show CDR1 as SGHRS and CDR2 as YFSETQ. The V and J ends lost 2 bases and 5 bases respectively, with 7 bases between them. This CDR3 has 12 residues. The CDR3 DNA reads TGCGCCAGCAGCTTTTCGGGAACTGAAGCTTTCTTT. This encodes CASSFSGTEAFF.

This clonotype was seen more than once but under ten times. This CDR3 reads CAISETTGYTGELFF. The CDR3 DNA reads TGTGCCATCAGTGAGACGACAGGGTACACCGGGGAGCTGTTTTTT. The rearrangement joins TRBV10-3 to TRBJ2-2; TRBD1 aligns across 7 bases. The CDR3 contains 15 residues. From germline, CDR1 is ENHRY and CDR2 SYGVKD. The ends lost 2 bases at V and 3 bases at J; junction bases unmatched: 3.

This clonotype was recorded only once. The chain combines TRBV20-1 with TRBJ2-1; TRBD2 matches at 8 bases. The CDR3 extends over 14 amino acids. Germline lookup yields CDR1 DFQATT and CDR2 SNEGSKA (reference sequence). V shed 5 bases, J shed 6 bases, and the junction held 9 bases outside the gene matches. The CDR3 region is CSAGRVGTSNEQFF. In DNA, the CDR3 is TGCAGTGCTGGACGAGTTGGGACTAGCAATGAGCAGTTCTTC.

The V call is TRBV29-1, the J call TRBJ2-4; 16 positions match TRBD2. V shed 0 bases and J 5 bases; nucleotides not matched to a gene: 4. Looked up from germline, CDR1 is SQVTM and CDR2 is ANQGSEA. The CDR3 sequence is 17 residues long. CDR3 region: CSVEEGLAGGPQNIQYF. The CDR3 DNA is TGCAGCGTTGAAGAGGGACTAGCGGGGGGGCCTCAAAACATTCAGTACTTC.

J is TRBJ2-5 and V is TRBV19; the D gene is possibly TRBD1 (7 bases). There are 15 residues in the CDR3. From germline, CDR1 is LNHDA and CDR2 SQIVND (reference sequence). The ends were cut back, 4 bases at V and 4 bases at J, with 16 bases in the middle. Here the CDR3 DNA reads TGTGCCAGTAGTACCACAGGGGCCGGGGGAGAGACCCAGTACTTC. Translating gives CASSTTGAGGETQYF.

This clonotype was picked up a small number of times. V usage is TRBV29-1 and J usage is TRBJ2-5, with 11 bases that match TRBD1. V gave up 6 bases and J gave up 5 bases; unmatched junction bases: 5. This CDR3 region has 13 residues. Germline V gene sequence: CDR1 SQVTM, CDR2 ANQGSEA. CDR3 bases: TGCAGCGTCGGGACAGGGGGGTGGGAGACCCAGTACTTC. It encodes CSVGTGGWETQYF.

This clonotype was recorded a few times. The V gene is TRBV4-2, the J gene TRBJ2-1, with D possibly being TRBD1 (6 bases). The length of the CDR3 is 14 residues. V lost 1 base and J lost 3, with 7 bases in between. Germline V gene sequence: CDR1 LGHNA, CDR2 YNFKEQ. CDR3 DNA: TGTGCCAGCAGCCAAGCGGACAGCTACAATGAGCAGTTCTTC. Encoded protein: CASSQADSYNEQFF.

This clonotype was detected a few times. V usage is TRBV2 and J usage is TRBJ2-2; TRBD1 matches 8 bases. In germline, CDR1 is SNHLY, CDR2 FYNNEI. The CDR3 loop spans 18 amino acids. J was trimmed by 6 bases and V by 5 bases; bases with no gene match: 17. The CDR3 bases are TGTGCCAGCAGTCGAACGGGCCTCGACAGGGGTGGCCCCGGGGAGCTGTTTTTT. Protein: CASSRTGLDRGGPGELFF.

This clonotype was counted many times. The rearrangement joins TRBV12-3 or TRBV12-4 to TRBJ2-1; 8 bases agree with TRBD1. The CDR3 is made up of 15 amino acids. The trim removed 2 bases at V and 6 bases at J, leaving 6 bases unmatched. Written as DNA, the CDR3 is TGTGCCAGCAGTTTAACCCAGGGGGCGGGCAATGAGCAGTTCTTC. Its translation: CASSLTQGAGNEQFF.

This clonotype was seen a few times. This chain connects TRBV15 to TRBJ2-5; D is unclear. Germline V CDR1 and CDR2: LNHNV, YYDKDF (reference sequence). Between the trimmed V and J ends, which lost 1 base and 5 bases, there was a span of 11 bases. The CDR3 length is 14 residues. The CDR3, as DNA: TGTGCCACCAGCAGAGGAGTAGATTATGAGACCCAGTACTTC. Protein product: CATSRGVDYETQYF.

The genes are TRBV28 and TRBJ2-3, with TRBD2 matching 8 bases. Germline CDR1 is MDHEN and CDR2 is SYDVKM. With V trimmed by 5 bases and J by 4 bases, 5 bases remained unmatched. The CDR3 loop spans 14 amino acids. The CDR3, as DNA: TGTGCCAGCAGTCCCCGGACTAGCCCAGATACGCAGTATTTT. Protein product: CASSPRTSPDTQYF.

In its sample, this clonotype was seen a few times. The chain has TRBV20-1 and TRBJ2-2, with TRBD2 identical over 14 bases. Germline CDR1 and CDR2: DFQATT and SNEGSKA (reference sequence). The CDR3 sequence is 18 residues long. The V segment lost 0 bases and the J segment 5 bases; nucleotides outside the gene matches: 8. This chain's CDR3 is CSARDFRTSGRSTGELFF. The CDR3 nucleotides are TGCAGTGCTAGAGATTTTAGGACTAGCGGGAGGTCTACCGGGGAGCTGTTTTTT.

There are a few counts of this clonotype. V usage is TRBV11-3 and J usage is TRBJ2-2, with TRBD1 matching 8 bases. Looked up from germline, CDR1 is SGHNT and CDR2 is YENEEA. The CDR3 totals 16 residues. J gave up 6 bases and V 5 bases, and 11 bases lay outside the gene matches. The DNA of the CDR3 is TGTGCCAGCAGCCCTGGTGGCGGACAGGGTCCCGGGGAGCTGTTTTTT. Protein: CASSPGGGQGPGELFF.

This clonotype was found many times. The chain combines TRBV12-3 or TRBV12-4 with TRBJ2-3, with D uncertain. The ends were cut back, 6 bases at V and 4 bases at J, with 23 bases in the middle. The CDR3 is 17 amino acids. The CDR3: CASSPLRALRGPDTQYF. The CDR3 DNA reads as TGTGCCAGCAGCCCTCTACGGGCCTTGAGAGGTCCAGATACGCAGTATTTT.

This clonotype has more than one count but fewer than ten. The V and J genes are TRBV10-3 and TRBJ2-3; no definite D call. CDR3 length equals 13 residues. V lost 7 bases, J lost 2 bases, and 10 bases lay in between. CDR1 and CDR2 (germline): ENHRY, SYGVKD. The CDR3 DNA reads TGTGCCATCAAGGGCCTCTTCACAGATACGCAGTATTTT. It yields the protein CAIKGLFTDTQYF.

In regard to this clonotype: The junction departs from the called germline gene at one end, perhaps through a read error. The CDR3 DNA sequence: TGTACCAGCAGTCTAGGCCTCGGGGGTGAGAACTCTGGGGCCAACGTCCTGACTTTC. Encoded protein: CTSSLGLGGENSGANVLTF. The chain recombines TRBV12-3 or TRBV12-4 with TRBJ2-6; a weak D match, TRBD2 (6 bases). There are 19 residues in the CDR3.

The V gene is TRBV5-1, the J gene TRBJ2-6; the D gene could be TRBD1 or TRBD2 (5 bases each). Germline CDR1 SGHRS, CDR2 YFSETQ. With 4 bases removed from V and 2 bases from J, the gap between germline ends came to 10 bases. The CDR3 extends over 15 amino acids. The CDR3 nucleotides are TGCGCCAGCAGCAAAGGGACCACTGGGGCCAACGTCCTGACTTTC. Translating gives CASSKGTTGANVLTF. The full variable domain, rest sourced from reference TRBV5-1 and TRBJ2-6, is KAGVTQTPRYLIKTRGQQVTLSCSPISGHRSVSWYQQTPGQGLQFLFEYFSETQRNKGNFPGRFSGRQFSNSRSEMNVSTLELGDSALYLCASSKGTTGANVLTFGAGSRLTVL.

The genes are TRBV12-3 or TRBV12-4 and TRBJ2-3; 9 positions agree with TRBD1. The trim removed 6 bases at V and 7 bases at J, leaving 11 bases unmatched. The CDR3 length is 15 residues. The CDR3 loop reads CASSKGQGGENTQYF. The CDR3 DNA reads TGTGCCAGCAGCAAGGGACAGGGAGGAGAAAATACGCAGTATTTT.

This clonotype was detected ten times or more. This chain uses TRBV20-1 with TRBJ2-2; weak D call: TRBD1 (7 bases). Germline CDR1 and CDR2: DFQATT and SNEGSKA (reference sequence). CDR3 size: 14 residues. The CDR3 protein is CSAGGTINTGELFF. In nucleotides, the CDR3 is TGCAGCGCAGGGGGGACAATCAACACCGGGGAGCTGTTTTTT.

The table lists this clonotype with many counts. This chain joins TRBV29-1 and TRBJ1-1, with TRBD1 identical over 7 bases. V gave up 5 bases and J gave up 0 bases; unmatched junction bases: 15. This CDR3 is built from 17 residues. Per the germline V gene, CDR1 is SQVTM and CDR2 is ANQGSEA. The DNA of the CDR3 is TGCAGCGTTAAAAGACAGGGAATGGGATTCATGAACACTGAAGCTTTCTTT. Translation gives CSVKRQGMGFMNTEAFF.

The chain joins TRBV10-3 to TRBJ2-7; either TRBD1 or TRBD2 may supply D (5 bases each). The CDR3 covers 12 residues. V gave up 6 bases and J gave up 4 bases, with 10 bases separating them. Germline V gene sequence: CDR1 ENHRY, CDR2 SYGVKD. CDR3: CAISGTQYEQYF. Written as DNA, the CDR3 is TGTGCCATCAGCGGGACGCAGTACGAGCAGTACTTC.

The V gene is TRBV9, the J gene TRBJ1-2; D is undetermined. This CDR3 has 13 residues. Trimming cost V 0 bases and J 7 bases, with 10 bases left between them. Germline assignment: CDR1 SGDLS and CDR2 YYNGEE. The CDR3 here is CASSVGGQLGYTF. DNA of the CDR3: TGTGCCAGCAGCGTAGGCGGGCAGCTTGGCTACACCTTC.